These 14 T cell receptor beta chains were sequenced from one sample in a study of T cell changes during pregnancy in multiple sclerosis (dated by TCRdb to the late 2010s). Preparation of the library involved the immunoSEQ multiplex PCR assay. As stored in TCRdb, this immuneACCESS dataset retains in-frame rearrangements with V and J assigned. A fraction of the clones does not appear; measured against another copy, unresolved V genes explain less than half of the discrepancy, and the remainder lacks a known reason. The sample includes 40,000 or so clones, with roughly nine tenths observed a single time. Roughly 5% of the sample is held by the ten biggest clonotypes. This material consisted of CD8+ T cells from peripheral blood mononuclear cells, taken in the third trimester of pregnancy. These receptors were taken from a female donor with multiple sclerosis, enrolled in a pregnancy study.

This clone turned up a few times. The chain carries TRBV14 and TRBJ2-3, with 9 bases aligning to TRBD2. Trimming took 5 bases from V and 0 from J; bases not matched to a gene: 3. CDR1 is SGHDN, CDR2 FVKESK, per germline. The CDR3 is 15 residues long. CDR3 sequence: CASSGLAKSTDTQYF. The CDR3 DNA reads as TGTGCCAGCAGCGGACTAGCGAAAAGCACAGATACGCAGTATTTT.

The V and J genes are TRBV7-3 and TRBJ2-1; the match to TRBD1 covers 7 bases. The germline V gene has CDR1 SGHTA and CDR2 FQGTGA. The CDR3 length is 15 residues. V was clipped by 0 bases and J by 5 bases; unmatched bases: 4. The CDR3 is CASSLTLTGNNEQFF. DNA for the CDR3: TGTGCCAGCAGCTTAACCCTGACAGGGAACAATGAGCAGTTCTTC.

The chain carries TRBV28 and TRBJ2-7, with 7 bases that match TRBD1. The CDR3 spans 18 residues. The V gene end was trimmed by 3 bases and the J gene end by 7 bases; junction bases not matched to a gene: 21. Germline CDR1 is MDHEN and CDR2 is SYDVKM. The DNA of the CDR3 is TGTGCCAGCAGTTTTGGGGACAGCAGGGTAACGGCGAGGAGGGAGCAGTACTTC. This encodes CASSFGDSRVTARREQYF.

CDR3 in DNA: TGTGCCTGGAGTGTCTCTTACGGGGAGCTGTTTTTT. Translated: CAWSVSYGELFF. The V and J genes are TRBV30 and TRBJ2-2; D is undetermined. CDR3 length: 12 amino acids. Germline CDR1 and CDR2: GTSNPN and SVGIG (reference sequence). The V and J ends lost 0 bases and 7 bases respectively, with 6 bases between them.

This clone was seen only once. The rearrangement links TRBV11-2 to TRBJ2-5; 7 bases fit TRBD1. The CDR3 is made up of 14 amino acids. Germline values: CDR1 SGHAT, CDR2 FQNNGV. V shed 1 base and J 5 bases; nucleotides not matched to a gene: 4. The CDR3 DNA reads as TGTGCCAGCAGCTTAGGACAGGGTCGTGAGACCCAGTACTTC. Its protein product is CASSLGQGRETQYF.

This sequence joins TRBV29-1 and TRBJ2-5; 12 positions match TRBD2. After removal of 5 bases from V and 7 bases from J, the junction contained 8 bases not matched to a gene. This CDR3 region has 14 residues. Per the germline V gene, CDR1 is SQVTM and CDR2 is ANQGSEA. CDR3 in DNA: TGCAGCGTTCATCTGCTAGCGGGAGGGGTGACCCAGTACTTC. Protein product: CSVHLLAGGVTQYF.

The chain uses TRBV4-3 and TRBJ2-2, with D possibly matching TRBD1 (7 bases). V dropped 4 bases and J dropped 3 bases, with 21 bases sitting between them. The CDR3 covers 18 residues. Germline V gene lookup returns CDR1 LGHNA and CDR2 YSLEER. The CDR3 loop is CASSPRDRQPIYTGELFF. DNA for the CDR3: TGCGCCAGCAGCCCGCGGGACAGACAACCGATCTACACCGGGGAGCTGTTTTTT.

The chain has TRBV13 and TRBJ1-2, with a weak D call TRBD1 (6 bases). Germline lookup yields CDR1 PRHDT and CDR2 FYEKMQ (reference sequence). Trimming stripped 5 bases from V and 0 bases from J, with 10 bases between. This CDR3 is built from 14 residues. The CDR3 DNA follows: TGTGCCAGCAGCCCGGACAGAGCTAACTATGGCTACACCTTC. Protein sequence: CASSPDRANYGYTF.

This clone was counted once. J is TRBJ2-1 and V is TRBV9; the match to TRBD2 covers 14 bases. This CDR3 spans 17 amino acids. Losses at the gene ends were 0 bases for V and 5 bases for J; bases not matched to a gene: 4. CDR1 and CDR2 from the germline V gene are SGDLS and YYNGEE. DNA of the CDR3: TGTGCCAGCAGCGTAGGGGGGACTAGCGGGAGTCACAATGAGCAGTTCTTC. Amino acids: CASSVGGTSGSHNEQFF.

The chain uses TRBV7-2 and TRBJ1-1; 9 bases map to TRBD1. The ends lost 1 base at V and 3 bases at J; junction bases unmatched: 12. The CDR3 spans 18 residues. Germline lookup yields CDR1 SGHTA and CDR2 FQGNSA. CDR3 bases: TGTGCCAGCAGCTTAGATAGGGACAGGGACATCCCGGACACTGAAGCTTTCTTT. Residues: CASSLDRDRDIPDTEAFF. Full variable domain (remainder filled in from reference TRBV7-2 and TRBJ1-1): GAGVSQSPSNKVTEKGKDVELRCDPISGHTALYWYRQSLGQGLEFLIYFQGNSAPDKSGLPSDRFSAERTGGSVSTLTIQRTQQEDSAVYLCASSLDRDRDIPDTEAFFGQGTRLTVV.

The chain combines TRBV28 with TRBJ2-3; D might be TRBD1 (7 bases). The germline V and J ends were trimmed by 2 bases and 4 bases, with 10 bases remaining between them. This CDR3 region has 14 residues. The germline V gene encodes CDR1 MDHEN and CDR2 SYDVKM. CDR3 sequence reads: CASSLGGGADTQYF. The DNA of the CDR3 is TGTGCCAGCAGTTTAGGAGGGGGCGCAGATACGCAGTATTTT. The complete variable domain, with remaining parts taken from reference TRBV28 and TRBJ2-3, reads DVKVTQSSRYLVKRTGEKVFLECVQDMDHENMFWYRQDPGLGLRLIYFSYDVKMKEKGDIPEGYSVSREKKERFSLILESASTNQTSMYLCASSLGGGADTQYFGPGTRLTVL.

V usage is TRBV2 and J usage is TRBJ2-1, with 7 bases fitting TRBD2. CDR1 and CDR2 (germline): SNHLY, FYNNEI. This CDR3 contains 16 residues. The V and J ends lost 6 bases and 8 bases, in that order; junction bases with no gene match: 16. CDR3 bases: TGTGCCAGCAGCGGGAGCGCGGGGGTTATGGCCGATGAGCAGTTCTTC. The encoded protein is CASSGSAGVMADEQFF.

The chain combines TRBV4-3 with TRBJ2-1, with TRBD2 matching over 8 bases. Germline loops: CDR1 LGHNA, CDR2 YSLEER. The CDR3 sequence is 16 residues long. Unmatched junction bases numbered 8, after V lost 0 bases and J lost 7 bases. The DNA of the CDR3 is TGCGCCAGCAGCCAAGATCGGGGGGGCGTTTTGAATGAGCAGTTCTTC. Translating gives CASSQDRGGVLNEQFF.

The gene calls are TRBV2 and TRBJ2-7; TRBD1 matches at 7 bases. V lost 7 bases, J lost 6 bases, and 9 bases stayed unmatched. The CDR3 extends over 13 amino acids. Germline CDR1 SNHLY, CDR2 FYNNEI. The DNA for the CDR3 is TGTGCCAGCATGGGGACAGAAGTACGCGAGCAGTACTTC. Residues: CASMGTEVREQYF.